This is a list of T cell receptor beta chains from one sample in a study of cytomegalovirus exposure and HLA in healthy donors. Assay used: immunoSEQ multiplex PCR; TCRdb lists only in-frame clones, some missing. Here the sample spans just over 150,000 clones, 80% to 90% being singletons. Sequencing input: PBMCs. These receptors were collected from a man in his fifties or sixties in good health and CMV-seropositive. The CDR3 runs from the conserved cysteine through the conserved F or W. The D gene is left open where the match is weak. Expanded clones get a size class; other rows say once, few or many, or leave the size out.

cdr3_length j_call v_call d_call clone_size cdr3_nt cdr3_aa
15 TRBJ1-1 TRBV19 TRBD1 NA TGTGCCAGTAGTCTCGGACAGGGGATGAACACTGAAGCTTTCTTT CASSLGQGMNTEAFF
15 TRBJ1-1 TRBV14 TRBD1 NA TGTGCCAGCAGCCAACCCGGGACAGGGTCTGGTGTCGCTTTCTTT CASSQPGTGSGVAFF
15 TRBJ1-6 TRBV5-1 NA NA TGCGCCAGCAGCTTGGGGTCAGGGGACGGTGCACCCCTCCACTTT CASSLGSGDGAPLHF
11 TRBJ2-1 TRBV10-1 NA NA TGCGCCAGCCGGGTTGACAATGAGCAGTTCTTC CASRVDNEQFF
15 TRBJ1-5 TRBV5-1 NA NA TGCGCCAGCAGCTTGGCGGGCAGGGCTGATCAGCCCCAGCATTTT CASSLAGRADQPQHF
18 TRBJ1-5 TRBV19 TRBD1 few TGTGCCAGTAGTATAAAGGTAAGGGGGCGAGCCTATGATCAGCCCCAGCATTTT CASSIKVRGRAYDQPQHF
12 TRBJ2-7 TRBV6-1 NA NA TGTGCCAGCAGTGAAACAGGGTACGAGCAGTACTTC CASSETGYEQYF
13 TRBJ1-6 TRBV6-5 NA NA TGTGCCAGCAAGAGCTCCTATAATTCACCCCTCCACTTT CASKSSYNSPLHF
16 TRBJ2-3 TRBV30 TRBD2 NA TGTGCCCGGAGTGCCTTGACTAGCGGGAGCCCAGATACGCAGTATTTT CARSALTSGSPDTQYF
14 TRBJ1-1 TRBV7-9 NA few TGTGCCAGCAGCTTAGCGCGGGGGGTCACTGAAGCTTTCTTT CASSLARGVTEAFF
14 TRBJ2-5 TRBV19 NA NA TGTGCCAGTAGTATCGGGTCCGGCGGGGTGACCCAGTACTTC CASSIGSGGVTQYF
15 TRBJ1-5 TRBV6-5 NA NA TGTGCCAGCAGTTACTCCGTTTATAGCAATCAGCCCCAGCATTTT CASSYSVYSNQPQHF
15 TRBJ1-1 TRBV9 NA once TGTGCCAGCAGCGTAGTCTGGACAGAGAACACTGAAGCTTTCTTT CASSVVWTENTEAFF
16 TRBJ1-3 TRBV5-5 NA few TGTGCCAGCAGCTATAAGGAAGGGAGCTCTGGAAACACCATATATTTT CASSYKEGSSGNTIYF
16 TRBJ1-2 TRBV19 NA NA TGTGCCAGTAGTATCAAAGGACAGTACCTCGTCTATGGCTACACCTTC CASSIKGQYLVYGYTF
18 TRBJ2-7 TRBV7-3 TRBD2 NA TGTGCCAGCAGCCCCGGGTTATCGAGCGGGGGGGTCAAGTACGAGCAGTACTTC CASSPGLSSGGVKYEQYF
14 TRBJ1-1 TRBV5-1 NA NA TGCGCCAGCAGCTTGGGGTCAGGTTACACTGAAGCTTTCTTT CASSLGSGYTEAFF
17 TRBJ2-3 TRBV27 TRBD2 NA TGTGCCAGCAGTTTTCTCCCTAGCGGGAGTAGCACAGATACGCAGTATTTT CASSFLPSGSSTDTQYF
18 TRBJ2-4 TRBV10-3 NA NA TGTGCCATCAGTGAGTCCCAGACCCAGGTCGGGGACAAAAACATTCAGTACTTC CAISESQTQVGDKNIQYF
14 TRBJ2-1 TRBV6-4 TRBD2 NA TGTGCCAGCAGTGACGGGACTAGCTGGGGTGAGCAGTTCTTC CASSDGTSWGEQFF
16 TRBJ2-2 TRBV5-1 TRBD1 NA TGCGCCAGCAGCTTGGGAGGGACAGCTAACACCGGGGAGCTGTTTTTT CASSLGGTANTGELFF
15 TRBJ1-1 TRBV27 NA NA TGTGCCAGCAGTTTATGGCGGGGGTCGAACACTGAAGCTTTCTTT CASSLWRGSNTEAFF
13 TRBJ1-2 TRBV4-1 NA NA TGCGCCAGCAGCCCAGAGGGCTACTATGGCTACACCTTC CASSPEGYYGYTF
14 TRBJ2-7 TRBV27 TRBD1 NA TGTGCCAGCCGCTACTATCCGGGACAGGGGGAGCAGTACTTC CASRYYPGQGEQYF
16 TRBJ1-3 TRBV15 TRBD1 NA TGTGCCACCAGCAGCAGACAGGGGGCGGGAGGAAACACCATATATTTT CATSSRQGAGGNTIYF